Shown below are 17 T cell receptor beta chains from a single sample sequenced in a study of molecular identifiers for immune sequencing clone quantification. From the PCR reads, TCRdb called clonotypes with MiXCR, one entry per CDR3 protein. The sample has about 320,000 distinct CDR3 sequences; roughly 24% are singletons. Sequencing was carried out using naive CD8+ T cells from blood, with Jurkat cell RNA spiked in. The subset denotes: FACS-sorted CD8+CD4-CCR7+CD45RA+ naive T cells. The receptors stem from a human donor in good health. Some libraries in this study had Jurkat cell RNA spiked in.

This clonotype was found a few times. The rearrangement joins TRBV4-3 to TRBJ1-2, with 7 bases lining up with TRBD1. V was clipped by 5 bases and J by 2 bases; unmatched bases: 8. CDR3 length: 15 residues. Germline V gives CDR1 LGHNA, CDR2 YSLEER. The CDR3 nucleotides read TGCGCCAGCAGCAAGGGGGCCGTTTCGAACTATGGCTACACCTTC. Its translation: CASSKGAVSNYGYTF.

V usage is TRBV7-9 and J usage is TRBJ1-5, with D possibly TRBD1 on 6 matching bases. Germline CDR1 reads SEHNR; CDR2 reads FQNEAQ (reference sequence). Trimming cost V 1 base and J 0 bases, with 10 bases left between them. The CDR3 runs to 16 residues. CDR3 sequence: CASSLVGGASNQPQHF. CDR3 sequence (DNA): TGTGCCAGCAGCTTAGTTGGGGGGGCTAGCAATCAGCCCCAGCATTTT.

This clonotype turned up a few times. V and J are TRBV4-3 and TRBJ2-1, with 10 bases aligning to TRBD2. Germline V gene data show CDR1 as LGHNA and CDR2 as YSLEER. Trimming at V came to 4 bases and at J to 10 bases, leaving 10 bases not matched to a gene. This CDR3 is built from 15 residues. The CDR3 protein is CASSPGSGGAMEQFF. Written as DNA, the CDR3 is TGCGCCAGCAGCCCTGGCAGCGGGGGGGCCATGGAGCAGTTCTTC.

This clonotype was observed a few times. A much larger clone differs by one base, so this may be a read error. V gene TRBV7-9 combines with J gene TRBJ1-1; maybe TRBD1 (5 bases). V was cut by 5 bases and J by 3 bases, with 22 bases left in between. There are 17 residues in the CDR3. Germline V gene sequence: CDR1 SEHNR, CDR2 FQNEAQ (reference sequence). CDR3 region: CASSPKAEGTKDTEAFF. Here the CDR3 DNA reads TGTGCCAGCAGCCCCAAAGCGGAGGGGACGAAAGACACTGAAGCTTTCTTT.

DNA of the CDR3: TGTGCCAGCAAAGGGGGAACCTCTAACTATGGCTACACCTTC. This sequence encodes CASKGGTSNYGYTF. The rearrangement links TRBV2 to TRBJ1-2; weak D call: TRBD1 (6 bases). The length of the CDR3 is 14 residues. Germline CDR1 reads SNHLY; CDR2 reads FYNNEI. V was cut by 7 bases and J by 0 bases, with 12 bases left in between.

This chain uses TRBV19 with TRBJ2-7; no definite D call. CDR3 length: 14 amino acids. The V gene lost 5 bases and the J gene lost 3 bases, with 14 bases spanning the gap. Germline CDR1 LNHDA, CDR2 SQIVND (reference sequence). The CDR3 DNA reads as TGTGCCAGTAGTGTCGCCAGGAAGGACTACGAGCAGTACTTC. It is translated as CASSVARKDYEQYF.

This clonotype showed up just a few times. The chain recombines TRBV4-3 with TRBJ2-7; D remains unclear. Germline assignment: CDR1 LGHNA and CDR2 YSLEER. Trimming pared 4 bases from V and 7 bases from J, leaving 17 bases between. The CDR3 consists of 14 residues. The DNA of the CDR3 is TGCGCCAGCAGCCCCAGACTCGAGCCGCTGGAGCAGTACTTC. Its protein is CASSPRLEPLEQYF.

This clonotype was counted between two and nine times. The chain uses TRBV6-2 or TRBV6-3 and TRBJ2-1; no clear D. CDR1 is MNHEY, CDR2 SVGEGT, per germline. V dropped 4 bases and J dropped 7 bases, with 11 bases sitting between them. This CDR3 is 13 amino acids long. The CDR3 region has the DNA TGTGCCAGCAGTTGGACCGGACGGAATGAGCAGTTCTTC. Its protein product is CASSWTGRNEQFF.

This clonotype appeared a few times. The chain joins TRBV29-1 to TRBJ2-7; 10 bases align to TRBD2. The CDR3 runs to 14 residues. V shed 4 bases and J 7 bases; nucleotides not matched to a gene: 10. Germline V CDR1 and CDR2: SQVTM, ANQGSEA. The CDR3 coding sequence is TGCAGCGTTGTTCCCCTAGCGGGGGCTGTGGAGCAGTACTTC. Its protein is CSVVPLAGAVEQYF.

This clonotype was seen repeatedly, ten times or more. The V call is TRBV6-5, the J call TRBJ2-6; the D gene could be TRBD1 or TRBD2 (5 bases each). The germline V gene encodes CDR1 MNHEY and CDR2 SVGAGI. The V gene lost 7 bases and the J gene lost 4 bases, with 26 bases spanning the gap. The CDR3 contains 19 residues. The CDR3 loop is CASTLRGYRGSPGANVLTF. The CDR3 DNA follows: TGTGCCAGCACCTTACGGGGCTACAGAGGCTCTCCCGGGGCCAACGTCCTGACTTTC.

V gene TRBV9 combines with J gene TRBJ1-1; no firm D call. The CDR3 has 15 residues. The germline V and J ends were trimmed by 0 bases and 2 bases, with 11 bases remaining between them. CDR1 and CDR2 (germline): SGDLS, YYNGEE. The DNA of the CDR3 is TGTGCCAGCAGCGTAGTAGGCGACCCTAACACTGAAGCTTTCTTT. Translating gives CASSVVGDPNTEAFF.

This clonotype appeared a few times. This chain links TRBV28 with TRBJ1-1; TRBD1 is a possible D gene (6 bases). Germline V gene sequence: CDR1 MDHEN, CDR2 SYDVKM. The length of the CDR3 is 14 residues. V was pared by 7 bases and J by 0 bases, with 12 bases between. In DNA form, the CDR3 reads TGTGCCAGCAATCAGGACAGCATGAACACTGAAGCTTTCTTT. It specifies CASNQDSMNTEAFF.

To note about this clonotype: Its ends do not fully match the called genes, so a read error is possible. For the CDR3, the DNA is TGTACCAGCAGTCGCCGGCCTCCCGAGGCGGACTACAATGAGCAGTTCTTC. It codes for CTSSRRPPEADYNEQFF. V usage is TRBV2 and J usage is TRBJ2-1; D call uncertain. CDR1 and CDR2 from the germline V gene are SNHLY and FYNNEI. The CDR3 covers 17 residues.

The rearrangement uses TRBV12-3 or TRBV12-4 and TRBJ2-5; D perhaps matches TRBD1 (6 bases). This CDR3 region has 14 residues. Trimming removed 8 bases at V and 4 bases at J, with 17 bases between. This CDR3 is CASRDINTPETQYF. In DNA, the CDR3 is TGTGCCAGCCGGGACATCAATACTCCAGAGACCCAGTACTTC.

The table lists this clonotype with a count of one. The gene calls are TRBV28 and TRBJ1-2, with unresolved D. The CDR3 totals 13 residues. V gave up 2 bases and J gave up 4 bases, with 8 bases separating them. The germline V gene has CDR1 MDHEN and CDR2 SYDVKM. The CDR3 loop reads CASSLGPTYGYTF. The CDR3 coding sequence is TGTGCCAGCAGTTTAGGCCCCACCTATGGCTACACCTTC.

This clonotype was seen repeatedly, ten times or more. The chain employs TRBV27 and TRBJ2-2, with TRBD2 matching over 7 bases. Trimming took 5 bases from V and 5 from J; bases not matched to a gene: 14. The length of the CDR3 is 17 residues. Germline V gene data show CDR1 as MNHEY and CDR2 as SMNVEV (reference sequence). This CDR3 is CASSPTSSGGGTGELFF. CDR3 in DNA: TGTGCCAGCAGTCCAACTTCTAGCGGAGGAGGGACCGGGGAGCTGTTTTTT.

This clonotype was found many times. The V and J genes are TRBV12-3 or TRBV12-4 and TRBJ2-3, with 12 bases identical to TRBD1. The CDR3 length is 18 residues. V lost 5 bases and J lost 5; bases outside the gene matches: 14. CDR3 DNA: TGTGCCAGCAGTCCAACTCCGGGACAGGGGGCCCTTGGAGATACGCAGTATTTT. Translated: CASSPTPGQGALGDTQYF.